The following is a T cell receptor beta chain sequence with its context. Produced via immunoSEQ multiplex PCR; TCRdb's table is partial and in-frame only. The sample records roughly 190,000 clones, roughly 90% being singletons. The entry originates in a study of blood T cell repertoires in COVID-19. Study information: From T cells, B-cell-depleted T cells, or PBMCs came the material, which was cDNA or gDNA.

The germline V gene encodes CDR1 SNHLY and CDR2 FYNNEI. This CDR3 spans 19 amino acids. With V trimmed by 0 bases and J by 1 base, 14 bases remained unmatched. V usage is TRBV2 and J usage is TRBJ2-7; 8 nucleotides match TRBD1. Input material: peripheral blood. The TCR was taken from a man aged 50 to 59 with acute or convalescent COVID-19. CDR3 sequence: CASSEALSAGTGLSYEQYV. CDR3 in DNA: TGTGCCAGCAGTGAAGCGCTTTCCGCCGGGACAGGACTATCCTACGAGCAGTACGTC.